This T cell receptor (beta chain) comes out of a study of T cells in Graves' hyperthyroidism and ophthalmopathy. Study-wide findings and caveats: Ophthalmopathy was told apart from stable hyperthyroidism by a 13 V-J model. Onset of ophthalmopathy came a median 6.5 months after the model predicted it.

Worth noting for this clonotype: Its specificity is not known.

The CDR3 contains 13 residues. Germline CDR1 and CDR2: SNHLY and FYNNEI. Trimming took off 7 bases at V and 0 bases at J, with 9 bases between the two ends. Ophthalmopathy patients had Clinical Activity Score at least 3, NOSPECS grade at least 4, duration under 3 months. Any patient presenting with uncontrolled infection, other autoimmune disease, pregnancy or lactation was left out. The investigators amplified TCR beta CDR3 regions from RNA transcripts. Using the HTBI primer set, a first-round RT-PCR was run on the TCR CDR3. From the multiplex PCR reads, TCRdb called clonotypes with MiXCR, one entry per CDR3 protein. The sample contains approximately 610,000 distinct CDR3 sequences, under 15% of which appear only once.

Source material: blood. The receptor's source is a woman aged 40 to 50 with Graves' ophthalmopathy. The chain employs TRBV2 and TRBJ1-2, with a possible D match to TRBD1 (6 bases). CDR3 in amino acids: CASTGAANYGYTF. Written as DNA, the CDR3 is TGTGCCAGCACAGGGGCGGCTAACTATGGCTACACCTTC. Looking up the rest from reference TRBV2 and TRBJ1-2 gives the full variable domain: EPEVTQTPSHQVTQMGQEVILRCVPISNHLYFYWYRQILGQKVEFLVSFYNNEISEKSEIFDDQFSVERPDGSNFTLKIRSTKLEDSAMYFCASTGAANYGYTFGSGTRLTVV.